A selection of T cell receptor beta chains follows, all from one sample in a study of T cells in Graves' hyperthyroidism and ophthalmopathy. TCRdb re-called the multiplex PCR reads through MiXCR, storing one row per CDR3 protein. The sample carries about 350,000 distinct CDR3 sequences, approximately 13% recorded once. Sequences were obtained from blood. These receptors all stem from a woman between 25 and 40 years old with Graves' hyperthyroidism. Both conserved end residues are part of each CDR3. The D gene is left open where the match is weak. Expanded clones are given a class, and other clones once, few, many or no size at all.

D gene,clone size,V gene,J gene,CDR3 protein,CDR3 DNA
TRBD2,many,TRBV20-1,TRBJ2-5,CSARAGGRETQYF,TGCAGTGCCCGAGCGGGAGGGCGGGAGACCCAGTACTTC
.,few,TRBV28,TRBJ1-5,CASNPGHLAQPQHF,TGTGCCAGCAACCCGGGACACCTGGCTCAGCCCCAGCATTTT
.,few,TRBV28,TRBJ2-3,CASSSWTHTDTQYF,TGTGCCAGCAGTTCTTGGACACACACAGATACGCAGTATTTT
TRBD2,few,TRBV6-1,TRBJ2-7,CASNDGVAGGSEQYF,TGTGCCAGCAACGACGGAGTAGCGGGAGGTAGCGAGCAGTACTTC
.,few,TRBV15,TRBJ2-1,CATSRPTGDNEQFF,TGTGCCACCAGCAGACCGACTGGGGACAATGAGCAGTTCTTC
.,.,TRBV3-1,TRBJ2-1,CASSRQDGLNEQFF,TGTGCCAGCAGCCGGCAGGATGGACTAAATGAGCAGTTCTTC
.,.,TRBV20-1,TRBJ2-3,CGRYTGGTDTQYF,TGCGGAAGATACACGGGGGGCACAGATACGCAGTATTTT
.,few,TRBV3-1,TRBJ2-3,CASSRRSSGTVTDTQYF,TGTGCCAGCAGCCGAAGATCGTCCGGGACTGTCACAGATACGCAGTATTTT
.,few,TRBV19,TRBJ2-7,CASRDTVYEQYF,TGTGCCAGCCGGGACACCGTCTACGAGCAGTACTTC
TRBD1,.,TRBV12-3/TRBV12-4,TRBJ1-2,CASRPGQKSVGYGYTF,TGTGCCAGCAGGCCGGGACAGAAATCCGTAGGCTATGGCTACACCTTC
.,many,TRBV6-2/TRBV6-3,TRBJ2-1,CASSPGTDDGPRSYNEQFF,TGTGCCAGCAGCCCCGGGACCGACGACGGGCCTCGGTCCTACAATGAGCAGTTCTTC
.,many,TRBV7-2,TRBJ1-3,CASSARDFKNTIYF,TGTGCCAGCAGCGCCCGGGACTTCAAAAACACCATATATTTT
.,few,TRBV18,TRBJ1-4,CASSREMGEKLFF,TGTGCCAGCTCTCGAGAAATGGGAGAAAAACTGTTTTTT
.,.,TRBV12-3/TRBV12-4,TRBJ2-1,CASSSTSRSWIPFF,TGTGCCAGCAGTTCAACTAGCAGGTCCTGGATTCCGTTCTTC
TRBD2,.,TRBV7-9,TRBJ2-1,CASSLGGASQSSYNEQFF,TGTGCCAGCAGCTTGGGAGGGGCTAGCCAGAGCTCCTACAATGAGCAGTTCTTC
TRBD2,many,TRBV2,TRBJ2-2,CASSEPGGVRTGELFF,TGTGCCAGCAGTGAACCGGGGGGGGTTCGCACCGGGGAGCTGTTTTTT
.,.,TRBV29-1,TRBJ2-3,CSVVVGTDTQYF,TGCAGCGTTGTTGTGGGCACAGATACGCAGTATTTT
.,many,TRBV2,TRBJ2-7,CASCLGFYEQYF,TGTGCCAGTTGCCTCGGGTTCTACGAGCAGTACTTC
TRBD2,many,TRBV10-3,TRBJ2-7,CAISERGGLTGEYEQYF,TGTGCCATCAGTGAGCGGGGGGGGCTGACAGGAGAATACGAGCAGTACTTC
.,many,TRBV12-3/TRBV12-4,TRBJ1-1,CASKRGGTEAFF,TGTGCCAGCAAAAGGGGCGGAACTGAAGCTTTCTTT
TRBD1,many,TRBV2,TRBJ1-4,CASSLRDRGEKLFF,TGTGCCAGCAGTCTCCGGGACAGGGGAGAAAAACTGTTTTTT
TRBD1,few,TRBV18,TRBJ2-1,CASSLFRQGPYNEQFF,TGTGCCAGCTCGCTATTCAGACAGGGTCCCTACAATGAGCAGTTCTTC
TRBD1,.,TRBV6-2/TRBV6-3,TRBJ1-5,CASRVGQGILQPQHF,TGTGCCAGCAGGGTGGGACAGGGGATTCTACAGCCCCAGCATTTT
.,many,TRBV10-3,TRBJ1-5,CASKRQGVSQPQHF,TGTGCCTCTAAGCGGCAGGGTGTGTCTCAGCCCCAGCATTTT
.,many,TRBV28,TRBJ2-3,CASTARGGSDTQYF,TGTGCCAGCACCGCGAGGGGAGGCTCAGATACGCAGTATTTT
.,many,TRBV25-1,TRBJ2-5,CASSEGRRGETQYF,TGTGCCAGCAGTGAGGGTCGTCGAGGCGAGACCCAGTACTTC
TRBD1,many,TRBV5-1,TRBJ1-1,CASSRSGTGNTEAFF,TGCGCCAGCAGCCGTTCCGGGACAGGGAACACTGAAGCTTTCTTT
.,.,TRBV29-1,TRBJ2-1,CSVPTGGDEQFF,TGCAGCGTTCCCACTGGGGGCGATGAGCAGTTCTTC
.,many,TRBV28,TRBJ2-2,CASSLPGGGSTGELFF,TGTGCCAGCAGCCTCCCAGGCGGAGGGAGCACCGGGGAGCTGTTTTTT
.,.,TRBV7-2,TRBJ1-2,CASSTRRTANYGYTF,TGTGCCAGCAGCACCAGACGAACGGCTAACTATGGCTACACCTTC
TRBD1,many,TRBV28,TRBJ1-5,CASSPTGVNQPQHF,TGTGCCAGCAGCCCGACAGGGGTGAATCAGCCCCAGCATTTT
.,many,TRBV2,TRBJ1-1,CATEDRNTEAFF,TGTGCCACCGAAGACAGGAACACTGAAGCTTTCTTT
.,.,TRBV9,TRBJ2-2,CASSERDRSANTGELFF,TGTGCCAGCAGCGAAAGGGACCGCAGTGCGAACACCGGGGAGCTGTTTTTT
TRBD1,many,TRBV6-6,TRBJ1-6,CASSYARSSMTGGTNSPLHF,TGTGCCAGCAGTTACGCCCGTTCTTCAATGACAGGGGGAACTAATTCACCCCTCCACTTT
TRBD1,few,TRBV29-1,TRBJ2-2,CSVQTGGTGELFF,TGCAGCGTCCAGACAGGGGGCACCGGGGAGCTGTTTTTT
.,.,TRBV4-2,TRBJ2-4,CASSQDGAVFAKNIQYF,TGTGCCAGCAGCCAAGATGGGGCAGTCTTTGCCAAAAACATTCAGTACTTC
.,many,TRBV12-3/TRBV12-4,TRBJ1-3,CASSFRAQGWNTIYF,TGTGCCAGCAGTTTTCGGGCCCAGGGTTGGAACACCATATATTTT
.,.,TRBV7-7,TRBJ2-1,CASAFPGGEQFF,TGTGCTAGCGCCTTTCCCGGGGGTGAGCAGTTCTTC
.,few,TRBV24-1,TRBJ2-2,CATSAPGKAAGELFF,TGTGCCACCAGTGCCCCAGGCAAGGCCGCCGGGGAGCTGTTTTTT
.,.,TRBV25-1,TRBJ2-4,CASSEGAKNIQYF,TGTGCCAGCAGTGAGGGAGCCAAAAACATTCAGTACTTC
TRBD1,many,TRBV19,TRBJ1-1,CASTRAGTGNPEAFF,TGTGCCAGTACCAGGGCCGGGACAGGGAATCCTGAAGCTTTCTTT
TRBD2,few,TRBV10-2,TRBJ2-3,CASLPSGRAGPTDTQYF,TGCGCCAGCCTTCCTAGCGGGAGGGCGGGTCCCACAGATACGCAGTATTTT
TRBD1,.,TRBV7-2,TRBJ2-3,CASSPQGTGGGDTQYF,TGTGCCAGCAGCCCCCAGGGGACAGGGGGAGGGGATACGCAGTATTTT
TRBD2,.,TRBV30,TRBJ2-3,CAWVPLYGRKTDTQYF,TGTGCCTGGGTACCTCTCTACGGGAGGAAAACAGATACGCAGTATTTT
.,.,TRBV7-2,TRBJ2-2,CASSSQLLGFSGELFF,TGTGCCAGCAGTTCTCAACTGCTCGGCTTCTCCGGGGAGCTGTTTTTT
.,.,TRBV27,TRBJ2-7,CASTWAGSYEQYF,TGTGCCAGCACTTGGGCGGGGTCCTACGAGCAGTACTTC